Below are 30 T cell receptor beta chains sequenced from a single sample in a study of T cells in Graves' hyperthyroidism and ophthalmopathy (dated by TCRdb to the late 2010s). The protocol used for the library was multiplex PCR. TCRdb shows the sequencer as Illumina HiSeq 2000. The TCR beta CDR3 regions were amplified from the RNA transcripts. The first round of RT-PCR for the TCR CDR3 was performed with the HTBI primer set and the Qiagen OneStep RT-PCR kit. TCRdb itself trimmed the public reads at Q25 with fastp, ran MiXCR and retained productive beta chains. Here each entry gathers all rows of one CDR3 protein and keeps the most common genes and DNA. The sample table lists fewer than 450,000 distinct CDR3 sequences, under 20% of them with a count of one. 35% to 50% of the sample is held by the ten biggest clonotypes. Material for sequencing was blood. These receptors all stem from a man between 18 and 29 years old with Graves' ophthalmopathy.

The CDR3 bases are TGTGCCAGCAGTTACCTCGCAGGGGCAAAAAACATTCAGTACTTC. Its protein is CASSYLAGAKNIQYF. This chain joins TRBV6-5 and TRBJ2-4; a weak D match, TRBD1 (6 bases). CDR1 is MNHEY and CDR2 is SVGAGI in the germline V gene. With 2 bases removed from V and 4 bases from J, the gap between germline ends came to 12 bases. The CDR3 totals 15 residues.

This clonotype was detected a few times. The chain employs TRBV7-9 and TRBJ1-2; D call uncertain. The CDR3 is 12 residues long. Germline lookup yields CDR1 SEHNR and CDR2 FQNEAQ (reference sequence). Trimming took 4 bases from V and 4 from J, leaving 7 bases between them. CDR3 nucleotides: TGTGCCAGCAGCTCCACGATCTATGGCTACACCTTC. This sequence encodes CASSSTIYGYTF.

This clonotype came up many times. This chain joins TRBV6-1 and TRBJ2-1, with D perhaps TRBD1 or TRBD2 (6 bases each). Trimming pared 6 bases from V and 2 bases from J, leaving 14 bases between. The V gene's germline CDR1 is MNHNS and CDR2 SASEGT. This CDR3 has 15 residues. As DNA, the CDR3 is TGTGCCAGCAGATGGGAAGGGGGGCCCTACAATGAGCAGTTCTTC. This translates into CASRWEGGPYNEQFF.

The gene calls are TRBV5-8 and TRBJ1-5; possible D gene TRBD1, 5 bases. The CDR3 runs to 15 residues. V was shortened by 1 base and J by 0 bases, with 8 bases between the two germline ends. CDR1 SGHTS and CDR2 YDEGEE come from the germline V gene. This CDR3 is CASSLLRGSNQPQHF. CDR3 sequence (DNA): TGTGCCAGCAGCTTGTTGAGGGGTAGCAATCAGCCCCAGCATTTT.

This clonotype appeared many times. This sequence joins TRBV5-1 and TRBJ2-7; D might be TRBD2 (6 bases). CDR1 is SGHRS, CDR2 YFSETQ, per germline. The CDR3 is 15 residues long. With 0 bases removed from V and 0 bases from J, the gap between germline ends came to 10 bases. The CDR3 sequence is CASSLDRGSSYEQYF. The CDR3 DNA is TGCGCCAGCAGCTTGGATCGGGGGAGCTCCTACGAGCAGTACTTC.

This clonotype was picked up many times. The J gene is TRBJ2-3, the V gene TRBV24-1; D gene unclear. In germline, CDR1 is KGHDR, CDR2 SFDVKD. Trimming pared 2 bases from V and 2 bases from J, leaving 4 bases between. The CDR3 sequence is 13 residues long. The CDR3 sequence is CATSDSATDTQYF. In DNA, the CDR3 is TGTGCCACCAGTGATTCGGCCACAGATACGCAGTATTTT.

This sequence joins TRBV11-3 and TRBJ2-5; weak D call: TRBD2 (5 bases). The CDR3 contains 14 residues. CDR1 is SGHNT, CDR2 YENEEA, per germline. The V gene lost 7 bases and the J gene lost 2 bases, with 14 bases spanning the gap. The CDR3 coding sequence is TGTGCCAGCAACAGTCCGGGATTACAAGAGACCCAGTACTTC. Its protein product is CASNSPGLQETQYF.

This clonotype was seen a few times. The chain joins TRBV7-9 to TRBJ2-2; D unresolved. CDR3 length equals 12 residues. Trimming took 1 base from V and 7 from J, leaving 4 bases between them. Germline CDR1 reads SEHNR; CDR2 reads FQNEAQ (reference sequence). CDR3 region: CASSLGIGELFF. The CDR3 DNA is TGTGCCAGCAGCTTAGGAATCGGGGAGCTGTTTTTT.

The gene calls are TRBV15 and TRBJ1-4, with unresolved D. Trimming pared 2 bases from V and 5 bases from J, leaving 6 bases between. The CDR3 has 13 amino acids. Germline V CDR1 and CDR2: LNHNV, YYDKDF (reference sequence). The CDR3 DNA is TGTGCCACCAGCAGACAGAGAAATGAAAAACTGTTTTTT. Residues: CATSRQRNEKLFF.

This clonotype was seen a handful of times. The chain joins TRBV28 to TRBJ2-6, with a weak D call TRBD2 (6 bases). Germline CDR1 is MDHEN and CDR2 is SYDVKM. CDR3 length: 17 residues. The V and J ends lost 4 bases and 4 bases respectively, with 17 bases between them. The CDR3 region is CASSSPWAGSGANVLTF. CDR3 DNA sequence: TGTGCCAGCAGTTCCCCGTGGGCGGGGTCCGGGGCCAACGTCCTGACTTTC.

V and J are TRBV3-1 and TRBJ2-7; TRBD2 matches 8 bases. From germline, CDR1 is LGHDT and CDR2 YNNKEL (reference sequence). This CDR3 has 15 amino acids. Trimming took 1 base from V and 5 from J; bases not matched to a gene: 7. This CDR3 is CASSQGGLEPHEQYF. The DNA for the CDR3 is TGTGCCAGCAGCCAAGGGGGACTAGAACCCCACGAGCAGTACTTC.

The CDR3 sequence: CAIQGTANYGYTF. CDR3 bases: TGTGCCATACAGGGGACCGCTAACTATGGCTACACCTTC. The rearrangement links TRBV10-3 to TRBJ1-2, with TRBD1 identical over 7 bases. Germline assignment: CDR1 ENHRY and CDR2 SYGVKD. The CDR3 has 13 residues. V lost 9 bases and J lost 0; bases outside the gene matches: 4.

This clonotype was seen at least ten times. This chain connects TRBV12-3 or TRBV12-4 to TRBJ2-1, with TRBD2 identical over 12 bases. The V gene end was trimmed by 8 bases and the J gene end by 7 bases; junction bases not matched to a gene: 3. The CDR3 covers 13 residues. CDR3 in DNA: TGTGCCAGCTCTAGCGGGGGGGTAAATGAGCAGTTCTTC. Residues: CASSSGGVNEQFF.

Many counts were recorded for this clonotype. V and J are TRBV12-3 or TRBV12-4 and TRBJ1-5, with a weak D call TRBD1 (6 bases). The CDR3 consists of 15 residues. V was clipped by 3 bases and J by 4 bases, with 13 bases between them. CDR3: CASSLEGGENQPQHF. The CDR3 nucleotides read TGTGCCAGCAGTTTGGAAGGGGGTGAAAATCAGCCCCAGCATTTT.

A few counts support this clonotype. A much larger clonotype is one base distant, so this may be a read error. The gene calls are TRBV12-3 or TRBV12-4 and TRBJ1-6; D ambiguous. This CDR3 is 15 amino acids long. The CDR3 protein is CASSLVSGGNSPPHF. CDR3 nucleotide sequence: TGTGCCAGCAGTTTAGTTTCCGGTGGGAATTCACCCCCCCACTTT.

The chain uses TRBV9 and TRBJ1-1; D ambiguous. V was pared by 4 bases and J by 5 bases, with 15 bases between. CDR1 is SGDLS, CDR2 YYNGEE, per germline. This CDR3 region has 14 residues. In nucleotides, the CDR3 is TGTGCCAGCAGCATGACCCCCTTGGGGACTGAAGCTTTCTTT. Translated, it gives CASSMTPLGTEAFF. The variable domain in full, completed from reference TRBV9 and TRBJ1-1, reads DSGVTQTPKHLITATGQRVTLRCSPRSGDLSVYWYQQSLDQGLQFLIQYYNGEERAKGNILERFSAQQFPDLHSELNLSSLELGDSALYFCASSMTPLGTEAFFGQGTRLTVV.

The V call is TRBV12-3 or TRBV12-4, the J call TRBJ1-5; tentative D call: TRBD1 (5 bases). This CDR3 spans 15 amino acids. The V end lost 5 bases, the J end lost 3 bases, and 14 bases lay between the germline ends. The CDR3, as DNA: TGTGCCAGCAGTCAAATTAAGGGGAACAATCAGCCCCAGCATTTT. Its protein is CASSQIKGNNQPQHF.

This chain links TRBV2 with TRBJ1-4; 7 positions match TRBD1. The germline CDR1 and CDR2 sequences are SNHLY and FYNNEI. The CDR3 length is 13 residues. J was trimmed by 7 bases and V by 9 bases; bases with no gene match: 8. The CDR3 protein is CASSGTVFEKLFF. In DNA form, the CDR3 reads TGTGCCAGTTCCGGGACAGTTTTTGAAAAACTGTTTTTT.

The sample holds many counts of this clonotype. The chain is built from TRBV19 and TRBJ1-1, with 7 bases lining up with TRBD1. The junction had 8 bases not matched to a gene; V was cut back by 6 bases and J by 4 bases. Per the germline V gene, CDR1 is LNHDA and CDR2 is SQIVND (reference sequence). The CDR3 contains 14 residues. The CDR3 sequence is CASRLEGAVTEAFF. CDR3 nucleotides: TGTGCCAGTAGACTTGAGGGGGCGGTCACTGAAGCTTTCTTT.

A few counts support this clonotype. The V call is TRBV6-6, the J call TRBJ1-2; 8 positions match TRBD1. CDR3 length equals 13 residues. Germline V gene lookup returns CDR1 MNHNY and CDR2 SVGAGI (reference sequence). Trimming took 0 bases from V and 8 from J; bases not matched to a gene: 2. The CDR3 nucleotides read TGTGCCAGCAGTTACTCCGCAGGGGGCGGCTACACCTTC. Its protein product is CASSYSAGGGYTF.

A word on this clonotype: One junction end disagrees with the germline gene, perhaps due to a read error. The chain uses TRBV7-7 and TRBJ2-5; tentatively, D is TRBD1 or TRBD2 (5 bases each). CDR1 SSHAT and CDR2 FNYEAQ come from the germline V gene (reference sequence). The length of the CDR3 is 16 residues. CDR3 in amino acids: CASSNLGGSVQETQYF. The CDR3 nucleotides read TGTGCTAGCAGCAATCTTGGGGGATCCGTTCAAGAGACCCAGTACTTC.

This clonotype was observed a handful of times. The chain couples TRBV7-2 to TRBJ2-7; 9 nucleotides agree with TRBD1. There are 14 residues in the CDR3. The junction had 9 bases not matched to a gene; V was cut back by 3 bases and J by 9 bases. Germline V gives CDR1 SGHTA, CDR2 FQGNSA. The CDR3 region has the DNA TGTGCCAGCAGCTTTACCCCGACAGGGGGTTTGCAGTACTTC. It codes for CASSFTPTGGLQYF.

A few counts support this clonotype. CDR3 in DNA: TGTGCCATCAATAAAGGGACAGGGGACGAGCAGTACTTC. It yields the protein CAINKGTGDEQYF. The rearrangement uses TRBV10-3 and TRBJ2-7; 10 bases line up with TRBD1. The V and J ends lost 7 bases and 5 bases, in that order; junction bases with no gene match: 5. Per germline, CDR1 ENHRY and CDR2 SYGVKD. There are 13 residues in the CDR3.

This clonotype was detected many times. The V and J genes are TRBV29-1 and TRBJ1-1; TRBD1 might be the D (6 bases). Trimming stripped 7 bases from V and 1 base from J, with 16 bases between. CDR3 length: 14 residues. Germline V CDR1 and CDR2: SQVTM, ANQGSEA. CDR3 in DNA: TGCAGCGCCTTTGGACAGTGGGGGAACACTGAAGCTTTCTTT. Translating gives CSAFGQWGNTEAFF.

This clonotype has at least ten counts. This chain joins TRBV11-2 and TRBJ2-1; D is uncertain. The germline CDR1 and CDR2 sequences are SGHAT and FQNNGV. The CDR3 sequence is 12 residues long. Trimming took off 5 bases at V and 5 bases at J, with 7 bases between the two ends. This CDR3 reads CASSTRNNEQFF. As DNA, the CDR3 is TGTGCCAGCAGCACAAGAAACAATGAGCAGTTCTTC.

The table lists this clonotype with many counts. The gene calls are TRBV5-6 and TRBJ1-2; D might be TRBD1 (5 bases). V dropped 2 bases and J dropped 3 bases, with 14 bases sitting between them. Germline assignment: CDR1 SGHDT and CDR2 YYEEEE. The CDR3 spans 15 residues. The CDR3 DNA reads as TGTGCCAGCAGCTTAAAGGGGCACCCCTACTATGGCTACACCTTC. Encoded protein: CASSLKGHPYYGYTF.

This clonotype has ten or more counts. V gene TRBV12-3 or TRBV12-4 combines with J gene TRBJ1-5, with D hard to call. V lost 2 bases, J lost 2 bases, and 4 bases lay in between. This CDR3 has 13 residues. Here the CDR3 reads CASSLIGNQPQHF. The CDR3 nucleotides read TGTGCCAGCAGTTTAATCGGCAATCAGCCCCAGCATTTT.

In this sample, this clonotype turned up many times. V usage is TRBV6-2 or TRBV6-3 and J usage is TRBJ2-1; possible D gene TRBD1, 6 bases. From germline, CDR1 is MNHEY and CDR2 SVGEGT. The V end lost 5 bases, the J end lost 0 bases, and 14 bases lay between the germline ends. The CDR3 covers 16 residues. In DNA, the CDR3 is TGTGCCAGCAGTGCCCAGGGGTCCAGCTCCTACAATGAGCAGTTCTTC. Its translation: CASSAQGSSSYNEQFF.

This clonotype was observed many times. The chain couples TRBV6-2 or TRBV6-3 to TRBJ1-1, with D unresolved. This CDR3 is built from 15 residues. The V gene lost 4 bases and the J gene lost 4 bases, with 16 bases spanning the gap. Germline loops: CDR1 MNHEY, CDR2 SVGEGT. The CDR3: CASSSPLRPGTEAFF. DNA of the CDR3: TGTGCCAGCAGTTCCCCGTTAAGGCCCGGCACTGAAGCTTTCTTT.

The chain recombines TRBV7-3 with TRBJ2-1; 16 bases are a match to TRBD2. Germline loops: CDR1 SGHTA, CDR2 FQGTGA. The CDR3 contains 16 residues. V dropped 5 bases and J dropped 14; count of bases not matched to a gene: 12. This CDR3 is CASSETGTSGGALEFF. Here the CDR3 DNA reads TGTGCCAGCAGCGAAACCGGGACTAGCGGGGGGGCCCTGGAGTTCTTC.